The 19 T cell receptor beta chains below all came from one sample that was sequenced in a study of T cells in localized non-small cell lung cancer (dated by TCRdb to the early 2020s). The receptor library was made with the immunoSEQ multiplex PCR assay. Not all clones reach the TCRdb copy of this immuneACCESS table, which keeps in-frame sequences only. Checked studies attribute under half of the gap to unresolved V genes and leave the rest unexplained. This sample comprises around 96,000 clones, just over 90% of them detected only once. Of the sample, about 4% is held by the ten largest clones. This specimen consisted of PBMCs, obtained before any cancer treatment. The receptors stem from a woman between 35 and 70 years old with stage II squamous cell lung carcinoma.

The genes are TRBV29-1 and TRBJ2-1, with 7 nucleotides matching TRBD1. The CDR3 is 16 residues long. V dropped 7 bases and J dropped 2; count of bases not matched to a gene: 14. Germline-derived CDR1 and CDR2 are SQVTM and ANQGSEA. The CDR3 loop reads CSAARQGRGTYNEQFF. CDR3 coding DNA: TGCAGCGCCGCTAGACAGGGACGGGGCACCTACAATGAGCAGTTCTTC.

The chain uses TRBV6-1 and TRBJ1-1; no clear D. V lost 2 bases, J lost 0 bases, and 13 bases lay in between. Germline V gene data show CDR1 as MNHNS and CDR2 as SASEGT. There are 16 residues in the CDR3. The CDR3 sequence is CASSERVGALNTEAFF. The CDR3 nucleotides read TGTGCCAGCAGTGAAAGAGTAGGCGCTCTGAACACTGAAGCTTTCTTT.

The genes are TRBV29-1 and TRBJ2-2; D ambiguous. Germline lookup yields CDR1 SQVTM and CDR2 ANQGSEA. The CDR3 consists of 13 residues. The V end lost 4 bases, the J end lost 0 bases, and 6 bases lay between the germline ends. CDR3 sequence (DNA): TGCAGCGTTGTTCAGGCGAACACCGGGGAGCTGTTTTTT. This gives the protein CSVVQANTGELFF.

This clone was seen a few times. The J gene is TRBJ2-3, the V gene TRBV7-6; 10 positions agree with TRBD2. The V gene end was trimmed by 1 base and the J gene end by 3 bases; junction bases not matched to a gene: 4. The germline V gene encodes CDR1 SGHVS and CDR2 FNYEAQ. CDR3 length: 16 residues. The CDR3 is CASSLGLAGATDTQYF. In DNA form, the CDR3 reads TGTGCCAGCAGCTTAGGGCTAGCGGGGGCTACAGATACGCAGTATTTT.

V usage is TRBV27 and J usage is TRBJ1-2; 7 bases are a match to TRBD1. The V segment lost 4 bases and the J segment 5 bases; nucleotides outside the gene matches: 10. Germline V gene data show CDR1 as MNHEY and CDR2 as SMNVEV (reference sequence). This CDR3 has 15 residues. The CDR3 DNA reads as TGTGCCAGCAGTTCCACGACAGGGAATAAGTATGGCTACACCTTC. Translated, it gives CASSSTTGNKYGYTF.

The rearrangement uses TRBV7-2 and TRBJ1-2; TRBD1 matches at 9 bases. Looked up from germline, CDR1 is SGHTA and CDR2 is FQGNSA. V shed 2 bases, J shed 4 bases, and the junction held 11 bases outside the gene matches. The CDR3 consists of 17 residues. Here the CDR3 DNA reads TGTGCCAGCAGCTTATACGGGGTGGGACAGGGAACCTATGGCTACACCTTC. Translation gives CASSLYGVGQGTYGYTF.

This sequence joins TRBV19 and TRBJ2-2, with 8 positions matching TRBD1. Germline assignment: CDR1 LNHDA and CDR2 SQIVND (reference sequence). Germline trimming cut 6 bases from V and 1 base from J; bases unmatched to any gene: 4. The CDR3 consists of 15 residues. DNA of the CDR3: TGTGCCAGTAGCCGGACAGGGAAGAACACCGGGGAGCTGTTTTTT. The encoded protein is CASSRTGKNTGELFF.

The genes are TRBV19 and TRBJ1-2, with TRBD1 identical over 8 bases. The germline CDR1 and CDR2 sequences are LNHDA and SQIVND (reference sequence). With V trimmed by 5 bases and J by 5 bases, 10 bases remained unmatched. The CDR3 is 15 amino acids. Here the CDR3 DNA reads TGTGCCAGTAGTTCTGACAGGGGAGATCGGTATGGCTACACCTTC. This gives the protein CASSSDRGDRYGYTF.

The chain uses TRBV10-3 and TRBJ2-7, with D perhaps matching TRBD2 (6 bases). This CDR3 spans 14 amino acids. The V end was cut by 5 bases, the J end by 0 bases, with 11 bases between. CDR1 ENHRY and CDR2 SYGVKD come from the germline V gene. The CDR3 bases are TGTGCCATCAGTTTAGGAGGGAGCTCCTACGAGCAGTACTTC. It translates to CAISLGGSSYEQYF.

The CDR3 bases are TGTGCCAGCAGGGATCCGGTCTCTGGAAACACCATATATTTT. Protein: CASRDPVSGNTIYF. The chain joins TRBV25-1 to TRBJ1-3; D gene uncertain. CDR1 is MGHDK, CDR2 SYGVNS, per germline. The CDR3 has 14 amino acids. Deletions cut 6 bases from V and 0 bases from J, with 9 bases between.

The chain uses TRBV6-5 and TRBJ1-1; D unclear. Germline values: CDR1 MNHEY, CDR2 SVGAGI. This CDR3 is built from 14 residues. Trimming stripped 7 bases from V and 1 base from J, with 13 bases between. This chain's CDR3 is CASILSEGNTEAFF. DNA for the CDR3: TGTGCCAGCATCCTGAGTGAGGGGAACACTGAAGCTTTCTTT.

This clone was seen a single time. V and J are TRBV5-4 and TRBJ1-4; TRBD1 might be the D (6 bases). V lost 2 bases, J lost 2 bases, and 10 bases lay in between. Germline CDR1 and CDR2: SGHNT and YYREEE (reference sequence). The CDR3 runs to 15 residues. As DNA, the CDR3 is TGTGCCAGCAGCTTCAGGGGTCTGACTAATGAAAAACTGTTTTTT. As protein: CASSFRGLTNEKLFF.

The rearrangement uses TRBV5-1 and TRBJ1-1, with 7 bases lining up with TRBD1. The germline V gene has CDR1 SGHRS and CDR2 YFSETQ. The length of the CDR3 is 13 residues. V was clipped by 3 bases and J by 8 bases; unmatched bases: 7. The CDR3 coding sequence is TGCGCCAGCAGCTCGGGGGGACAGTTAGAAGCTTTCTTT. Translation gives CASSSGGQLEAFF.

V is TRBV7-2 and J is TRBJ1-2, with D unresolved. V was trimmed by 3 bases and J by 6 bases, leaving 17 bases between them. Germline V gives CDR1 SGHTA, CDR2 FQGNSA. There are 15 residues in the CDR3. CDR3 nucleotide sequence: TGTGCCAGCAGCTTTTACAGTGTCCTCTTGGATGGCTACACCTTC. It encodes CASSFYSVLLDGYTF.

This clone occurred a few times. The chain's CDR3 is CASSFSRTGTEAFF. CDR3 DNA sequence: TGTGCCAGCAGCTTTTCCCGGACAGGTACTGAAGCTTTCTTT. The J gene is TRBJ1-1, the V gene TRBV7-2, with 7 bases fitting TRBD1. This CDR3 comprises 14 residues. The V and J ends lost 3 bases and 5 bases, in that order; junction bases with no gene match: 6. Germline CDR1 is SGHTA and CDR2 is FQGNSA.

V gene TRBV6-1 combines with J gene TRBJ1-5, with a tentative D call TRBD1 (5 bases). Trimming removed 7 bases at V and 5 bases at J, with 9 bases between. The CDR3 spans 12 residues. Germline V gene data show CDR1 as MNHNS and CDR2 as SASEGT. Here the CDR3 reads CASTGFDQPQHF. In nucleotides, the CDR3 is TGTGCCAGCACAGGGTTTGATCAGCCCCAGCATTTT.

This chain uses TRBV19 with TRBJ1-2; D is ambiguous. The V gene's germline CDR1 is LNHDA and CDR2 SQIVND (reference sequence). The ends were cut back, 3 bases at V and 3 bases at J, with 11 bases in the middle. The CDR3 totals 14 residues. Here the CDR3 reads CASSIPTLYYGYTF. The DNA for the CDR3 is TGTGCCAGTAGTATTCCTACCCTCTACTATGGCTACACCTTC.

The rearrangement links TRBV2 to TRBJ2-1; 9 bases match TRBD2. Losses at the gene ends were 8 bases for V and 3 bases for J; bases not matched to a gene: 8. The CDR3 is made up of 15 amino acids. CDR1 and CDR2 (germline): SNHLY, FYNNEI. CDR3 region: CASQPGLAGYNEQFF. Written as DNA, the CDR3 is TGTGCCAGCCAACCGGGACTAGCAGGCTACAATGAGCAGTTCTTC.

The chain combines TRBV6-5 with TRBJ2-7, with D maybe TRBD1 (6 bases). There are 14 residues in the CDR3. Per germline, CDR1 MNHEY and CDR2 SVGAGI. The ends were cut back, 0 bases at V and 4 bases at J, with 10 bases in the middle. CDR3 sequence (DNA): TGTGCCAGCAGTTACTCGGGGGCAAGGTACGAGCAGTACTTC. Protein: CASSYSGARYEQYF.